This T cell receptor delta chain was recorded in a study of gamma-delta chains in newborns, infants, children. In the study overall: Microbial exposure reportedly drives polyclonal innate γδ T cell expansion after birth.

There are a few counts of this clone. A much larger clone differs from this one at a single base, so this may be a read error. The sample carries other DNA sequences with the same CDR3. This CDR3 is built from 16 residues. V was pared by 0 bases and J by 0 bases, with 13 bases between. CDR1 and CDR2 from the germline V gene are GEAIGNYY and EKD. TCRdb redid clone calling on the reads using CATT. The sample lists about 2,500 delta-chain clones, roughly 9.6% occurring once. The specimen was blood. This sequence was found in a child who was a newborn, infant or young child, either healthy, febrile or measles-vaccinated (not recorded which). The chain employs TRDV2 and TRDJ1; D gene ambiguous. The CDR3 loop is CACDTLQRVYTDKLIF. The CDR3 DNA reads TGTGCCTGTGACACCCTGCAGCGGGTGTACACCGATAAACTCATCTTT.